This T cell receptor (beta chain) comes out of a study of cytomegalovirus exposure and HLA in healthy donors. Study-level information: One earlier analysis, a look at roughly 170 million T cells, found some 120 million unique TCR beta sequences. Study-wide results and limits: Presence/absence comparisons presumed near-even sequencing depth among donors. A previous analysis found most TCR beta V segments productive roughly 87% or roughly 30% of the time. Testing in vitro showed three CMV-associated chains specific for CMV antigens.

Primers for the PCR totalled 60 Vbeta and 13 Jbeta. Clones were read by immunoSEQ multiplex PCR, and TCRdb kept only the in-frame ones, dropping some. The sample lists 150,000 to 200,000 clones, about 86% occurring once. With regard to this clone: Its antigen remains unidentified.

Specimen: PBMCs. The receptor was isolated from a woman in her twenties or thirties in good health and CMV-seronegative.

The CDR3 sequence is CASSVGTGSTYEQYF. In DNA form, the CDR3 reads TGTGCCAGCAGCGTAGGGACAGGGTCGACCTACGAGCAGTACTTC. The rearrangement links TRBV9 to TRBJ2-7, with 8 bases that match TRBD1. V lost 0 bases and J lost 2; bases outside the gene matches: 4. The CDR3 has 15 amino acids. Germline V gene lookup returns CDR1 SGDLS and CDR2 YYNGEE.